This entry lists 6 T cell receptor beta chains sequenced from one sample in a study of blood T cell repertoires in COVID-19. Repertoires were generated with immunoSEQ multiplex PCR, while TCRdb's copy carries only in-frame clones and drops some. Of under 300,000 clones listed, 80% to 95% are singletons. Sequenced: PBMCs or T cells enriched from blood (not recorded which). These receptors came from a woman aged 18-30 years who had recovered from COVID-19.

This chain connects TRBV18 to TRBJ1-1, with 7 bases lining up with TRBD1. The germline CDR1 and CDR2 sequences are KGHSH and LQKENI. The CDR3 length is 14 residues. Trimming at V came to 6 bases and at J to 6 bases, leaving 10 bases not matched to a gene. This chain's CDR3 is CASSPKDRDAEAFF. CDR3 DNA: TGTGCCAGCTCGCCTAAAGACAGGGACGCTGAAGCTTTCTTT.

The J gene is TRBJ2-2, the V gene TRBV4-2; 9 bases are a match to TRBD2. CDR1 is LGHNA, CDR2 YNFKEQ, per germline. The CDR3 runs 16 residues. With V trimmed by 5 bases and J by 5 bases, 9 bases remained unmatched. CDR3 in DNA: TGTGCCAGCAGCTTAAGCGGGGGGCGGCGGACCGGGGAGCTGTTTTTT. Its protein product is CASSLSGGRRTGELFF.

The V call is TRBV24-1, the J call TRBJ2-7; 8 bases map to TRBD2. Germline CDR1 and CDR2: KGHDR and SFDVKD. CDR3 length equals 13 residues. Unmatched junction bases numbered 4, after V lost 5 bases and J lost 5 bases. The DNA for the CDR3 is TGTGCCACCAGTGTCGGGGGGGGAGACGAGCAGTACTTC. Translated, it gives CATSVGGGDEQYF.

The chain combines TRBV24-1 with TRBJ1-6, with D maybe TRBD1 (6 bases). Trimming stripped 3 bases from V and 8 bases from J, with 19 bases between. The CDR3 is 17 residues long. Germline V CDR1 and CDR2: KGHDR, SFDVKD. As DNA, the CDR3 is TGTGCCACCAGTGATGATCCAGGGGCCCGAATGGATTCACCCCTCCACTTT. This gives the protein CATSDDPGARMDSPLHF.

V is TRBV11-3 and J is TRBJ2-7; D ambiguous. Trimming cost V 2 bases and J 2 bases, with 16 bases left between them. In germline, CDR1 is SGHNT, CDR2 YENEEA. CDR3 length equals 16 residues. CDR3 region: CASSLFYLSGTYEQYF. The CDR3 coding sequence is TGTGCCAGCAGCTTATTTTATTTGTCAGGAACCTACGAGCAGTACTTC. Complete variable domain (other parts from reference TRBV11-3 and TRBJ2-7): EAGVVQSPRYKIIEKKQPVAFWCNPISGHNTLYWYLQNLGQGPELLIRYENEEAVDDSQLPKDRFSAERLKGVDSTLKIQPAELGDSAVYLCASSLFYLSGTYEQYFGPGTRLTVT.

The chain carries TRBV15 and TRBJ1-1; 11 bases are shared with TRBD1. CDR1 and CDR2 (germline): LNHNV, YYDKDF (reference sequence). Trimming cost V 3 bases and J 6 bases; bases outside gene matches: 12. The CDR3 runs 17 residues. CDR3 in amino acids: CATSREGQGAVDSEAFF. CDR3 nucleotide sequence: TGTGCCACCAGCAGGGAAGGACAGGGGGCAGTGGACTCTGAAGCTTTCTTT.